This T cell receptor beta chain was documented in a study of liver allograft versus peripheral blood T cells. Across the study: Intrahepatic T cell receptor repertoires from transplanted livers were compared against repertoires in recipients' peripheral blood.

TCRdb recomputed calls from the reads with MiXCR, one row per CDR3 protein. The data contain under 1,500 distinct CDR3 sequences, approximately 10% of them singletons. On this clonotype: What it binds is not known.

Study-wide findings and caveats: According to reports, the T cell receptor repertoires inside liver allografts differed from those in peripheral blood.

Unmatched junction bases numbered 4, after V lost 3 bases and J lost 4 bases. CDR3 length: 15 amino acids. Germline loops: CDR1 SGHKS, CDR2 YYEKEE (reference sequence). This receptor was taken from a human patient who had a liver transplant. Some of the T cells might come from the graft donor. The chain combines TRBV5-5 with TRBJ2-5, with 12 bases fitting TRBD2. Written as DNA, the CDR3 is TGTGCCAGCAGCTGGATACTAGCGGGAGGAGAGACCCAGTACTTC. It specifies CASSWILAGGETQYF.